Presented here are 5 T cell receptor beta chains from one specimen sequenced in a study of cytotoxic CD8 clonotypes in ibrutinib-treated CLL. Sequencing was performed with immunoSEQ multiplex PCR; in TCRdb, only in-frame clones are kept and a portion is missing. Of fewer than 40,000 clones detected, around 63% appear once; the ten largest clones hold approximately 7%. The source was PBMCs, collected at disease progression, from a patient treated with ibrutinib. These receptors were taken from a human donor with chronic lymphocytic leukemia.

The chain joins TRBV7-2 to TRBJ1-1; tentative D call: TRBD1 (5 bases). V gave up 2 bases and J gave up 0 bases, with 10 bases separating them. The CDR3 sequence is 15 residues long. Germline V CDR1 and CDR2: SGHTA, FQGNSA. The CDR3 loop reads CASSLQGSLNTEAFF. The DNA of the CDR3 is TGTGCCAGCAGCTTACAGGGATCATTGAACACTGAAGCTTTCTTT.

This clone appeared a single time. The CDR3 is CASSPLALAGGPDTQYF. In DNA form, the CDR3 reads TGTGCCAGCAGCCCCCTCGCACTAGCGGGAGGACCAGATACGCAGTATTTT. The gene calls are TRBV7-6 and TRBJ2-3, with 12 bases aligning to TRBD2. After removal of 5 bases from V and 4 bases from J, the junction contained 10 bases not matched to a gene. CDR3 length equals 17 residues. Looked up from germline, CDR1 is SGHVS and CDR2 is FNYEAQ.

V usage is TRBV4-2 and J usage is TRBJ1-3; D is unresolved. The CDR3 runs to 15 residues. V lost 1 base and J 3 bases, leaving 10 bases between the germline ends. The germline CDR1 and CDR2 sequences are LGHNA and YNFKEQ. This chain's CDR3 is CASSQGSTVGNTIYF. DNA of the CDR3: TGTGCCAGCAGCCAAGGATCGACGGTTGGAAACACCATATATTTT.

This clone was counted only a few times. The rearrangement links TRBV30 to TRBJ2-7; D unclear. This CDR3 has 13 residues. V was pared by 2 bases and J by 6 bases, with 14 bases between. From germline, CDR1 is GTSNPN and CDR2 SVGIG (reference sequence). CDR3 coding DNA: TGTGCCTGGAGTATGGGCGACATGTTCGAGCAGTACTTC. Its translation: CAWSMGDMFEQYF.

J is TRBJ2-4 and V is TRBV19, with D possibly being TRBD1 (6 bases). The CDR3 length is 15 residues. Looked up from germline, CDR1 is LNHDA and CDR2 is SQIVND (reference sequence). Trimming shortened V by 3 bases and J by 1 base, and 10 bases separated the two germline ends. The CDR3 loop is CASSIGTTAKNIQYF. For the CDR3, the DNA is TGTGCCAGTAGTATTGGGACAACCGCCAAAAACATTCAGTACTTC.